The sequence of this T cell receptor (beta chain) was determined in a study of T-cell reconstitution after alpha-beta-depleted transplantation in children. Unique molecular identifiers were used to barcode this TCRbeta library. TCRdb reprocessed the PCR reads via MiXCR and lists one record per CDR3 protein. The sample includes 450,000 to 500,000 distinct CDR3 sequences, approximately 12% of them seen just once. The CDR3 is made up of 15 amino acids. Trimming pared 6 bases from V and 0 bases from J, leaving 14 bases between. At least ten counts were recorded for this clonotype. The source material was PBMCs from the stem cell graft donor, sampled from the stem cell graft. J is TRBJ1-1 and V is TRBV12-3 or TRBV12-4, with D perhaps matching TRBD1 (6 bases). The TCR sequence derives from a human donor who donated a stem cell graft to a child with combined immunodeficiency. The CDR3 nucleotides are TGTGCCAGCAGACAGGGTTGGCAAATGAACACTGAAGCTTTCTTT. Translating it yields CASRQGWQMNTEAFF.